The sequence of this T cell receptor beta chain was determined in a study of blood T cell repertoires in COVID-19. TCRdb's table, derived via immunoSEQ multiplex PCR, lists solely in-frame clones and lacks some. The sample lists roughly 500,000 clones, 88% occurring once. The CDR3 contains 15 residues. The V gene's germline CDR1 is SGHTA and CDR2 FQGNSA. The ends lost 5 bases at V and 1 base at J; junction bases unmatched: 4. This rearrangement joins TRBV7-2 to TRBJ2-7, with 11 bases that match TRBD2. Sequences were obtained from PBMCs or T cells enriched from blood (not recorded which). This TCR derives from a woman aged 60-70 years who had recovered from COVID-19. CDR3: CASSRTSGSSYEQYF. Here the CDR3 DNA reads TGTGCCAGCAGCCGGACTAGCGGGTCGTCCTACGAGCAGTACTTC.